A single sample is the source of the 28 T cell receptor beta chains below, sequenced in a study of blood T cell repertoires in COVID-19 (dated by TCRdb to 2018 to 2020). The method was the immunoSEQ multiplex PCR assay. TCRdb obtained this table from immuneACCESS and retained in-frame rearrangements with V and J assigned. These tables miss some clones; where compared with another copy, unresolved V genes account for less than half of the shortfall, and the remainder is unexplained. For this sample there are just over 300,000 clones; 80% to 90% appear just once. About 4.2% of the sample lies in the top ten. The sample taken for sequencing was PBMCs or T cells enriched from blood (not recorded which). Receptors originate from a man aged 30 to 45 who had recovered from COVID-19.

The chain has TRBV11-3 and TRBJ1-2, with TRBD1 as a possible D gene (6 bases). The germline gives CDR1 SGHNT, CDR2 YENEEA. V lost 1 base and J 0 bases, leaving 15 bases between the germline ends. This CDR3 has 17 amino acids. As DNA, the CDR3 is TGTGCCAGCAGCTTAGCCGGGACACCCGCGTCTAACTATGGCTACACCTTC. Its protein is CASSLAGTPASNYGYTF.

In this sample, this clone turned up once. CDR3 region: CASTTGLRSASPRSPLHF. The CDR3 DNA sequence: TGTGCCAGTACCACGGGACTCCGATCGGCCTCTCCACGGTCACCCCTCCACTTT. V gene TRBV19 combines with J gene TRBJ1-6; a weak D match, TRBD1 (5 bases). CDR1 LNHDA and CDR2 SQIVND come from the germline V gene (reference sequence). This CDR3 contains 18 residues. Trimming stripped 7 bases from V and 10 bases from J, with 29 bases between.

This chain connects TRBV5-1 to TRBJ2-1; TRBD1 is a possible D gene (6 bases). Deletions cut 4 bases from V and 0 bases from J, with 23 bases between. The germline CDR1 and CDR2 sequences are SGHRS and YFSETQ. This CDR3 contains 19 residues. The CDR3 coding sequence is TGCGCCAGCAGCCAGAGGGGGACACCACGTACGAGCTCCTACAATGAGCAGTTCTTC. This encodes CASSQRGTPRTSSYNEQFF.

The J gene is TRBJ1-4, the V gene TRBV5-1; 8 bases agree with TRBD1. The ends lost 4 bases at V and 7 bases at J; junction bases unmatched: 12. From germline, CDR1 is SGHRS and CDR2 YFSETQ. The CDR3 extends over 16 amino acids. CDR3 sequence: CASSQNGQGVAEKLFF. DNA for the CDR3: TGCGCCAGCAGCCAAAATGGACAGGGAGTCGCTGAAAAACTGTTTTTT.

This chain joins TRBV25-1 and TRBJ2-1; 7 nucleotides line up with TRBD2. CDR1 and CDR2 from the germline V gene are MGHDK and SYGVNS. V lost 0 bases and J lost 8; bases outside the gene matches: 7. The CDR3 loop spans 15 amino acids. The CDR3 loop is CASSEYGGRSDEQFF. CDR3 bases: TGTGCCAGCAGTGAATATGGCGGGAGAAGCGATGAGCAGTTCTTC.

The V gene is TRBV6-5, the J gene TRBJ2-2; D is possibly TRBD1 (6 bases). V was cut by 5 bases and J by 6 bases, with 16 bases left in between. The germline V gene encodes CDR1 MNHEY and CDR2 SVGAGI. The CDR3 runs to 15 residues. Here the CDR3 reads CASSPVPGASGELFF. The CDR3 bases are TGTGCCAGCAGTCCCGTTCCAGGGGCATCCGGGGAGCTGTTTTTT.

The rearrangement links TRBV28 to TRBJ1-5; 12 bases are shared with TRBD1. The CDR3 length is 18 residues. CDR1 MDHEN and CDR2 SYDVKM come from the germline V gene. J lost 6 bases, V lost 7 bases, and 16 bases had no gene match. CDR3 amino acids: CASTEPGQGAWWGQPQHF. CDR3 sequence (DNA): TGTGCCAGCACAGAGCCGGGACAGGGGGCATGGTGGGGTCAGCCCCAGCATTTT.

The V gene is TRBV29-1, the J gene TRBJ2-1, with TRBD2 matching over 12 bases. Germline V gene data show CDR1 as SQVTM and CDR2 as ANQGSEA. The CDR3 sequence is 15 residues long. V dropped 4 bases and J dropped 2; count of bases not matched to a gene: 3. The CDR3 DNA follows: TGCAGCGTTGGTGGACTAGCGGGGACCTACAATGAGCAGTTCTTC. Translated: CSVGGLAGTYNEQFF.

The rearrangement uses TRBV30 and TRBJ2-1, with D maybe TRBD1 (6 bases). Germline CDR1 and CDR2: GTSNPN and SVGIG (reference sequence). V lost 3 bases and J 6 bases, leaving 9 bases between the germline ends. The CDR3 extends over 12 amino acids. The CDR3 sequence is CAWRTGGNEQFF. Here the CDR3 DNA reads TGTGCCTGGAGGACAGGTGGCAATGAGCAGTTCTTC.

A few counts support this clone. V and J are TRBV4-2 and TRBJ2-3; tentative D call: TRBD2 (5 bases). Trimming pared 1 base from V and 3 bases from J, leaving 11 bases between. The CDR3 runs to 15 residues. Looked up from germline, CDR1 is LGHNA and CDR2 is YNFKEQ. The CDR3 loop is CASSQVRAATDTQYF. The CDR3 DNA reads as TGTGCCAGCAGCCAAGTGCGGGCGGCTACAGATACGCAGTATTTT.

The V call is TRBV2, the J call TRBJ1-4; D unresolved. Germline V CDR1 and CDR2: SNHLY, FYNNEI. The CDR3 extends over 17 amino acids. V was shortened by 4 bases and J by 2 bases, with 17 bases between the two germline ends. The CDR3 spells CASSATASRPTNEKLFF. In DNA form, the CDR3 reads TGTGCCAGCAGTGCCACAGCCTCCCGCCCGACTAATGAAAAACTGTTTTTT.

This clone was seen only a few times. DNA for the CDR3: TGTGCCAGCAGCTTACGGGGGGCGCAGGGTAATTCACCCCTCCACTTT. Translated, it gives CASSLRGAQGNSPLHF. The chain has TRBV11-2 and TRBJ1-6; TRBD1 is a possible D gene (6 bases). V was pared by 2 bases and J by 6 bases, with 14 bases between. The CDR3 extends over 16 amino acids. The germline V gene encodes CDR1 SGHAT and CDR2 FQNNGV.

V is TRBV14 and J is TRBJ2-5; D remains unclear. Looked up from germline, CDR1 is SGHDN and CDR2 is FVKESK. The CDR3 has 13 residues. V was shortened by 1 base and J by 2 bases, with 5 bases between the two germline ends. The CDR3 region is CASSQGRQETQYF. The CDR3 DNA sequence: TGTGCCAGCAGCCAAGGGCGGCAAGAGACCCAGTACTTC.

V gene TRBV6-5 combines with J gene TRBJ1-5; possible D gene TRBD1, 5 bases. The V and J ends lost 8 bases and 3 bases respectively, with 8 bases between them. The CDR3 extends over 12 amino acids. Germline loops: CDR1 MNHEY, CDR2 SVGAGI. This chain's CDR3 is CASQGPNQPQHF. The CDR3 bases are TGTGCCAGCCAGGGCCCCAATCAGCCCCAGCATTTT.

This chain links TRBV30 with TRBJ2-7, with a tentative D call TRBD1 (5 bases). Germline V CDR1 and CDR2: GTSNPN, SVGIG (reference sequence). Deletions cut 0 bases from V and 2 bases from J, with 11 bases between. There are 14 residues in the CDR3. The CDR3 DNA follows: TGTGCCTGGAGTGTTGGGGCAGGCCCCTACGAGCAGTACTTC. Its translation: CAWSVGAGPYEQYF. Full variable domain (remainder filled in from reference TRBV30 and TRBJ2-7): SQTIHQWPATLVQPVGSPLSLECTVEGTSNPNLYWYRQAAGRGLQLLFYSVGIGQISSEVPQNLSASRPQDRQFILSSKKLLLSDSGFYLCAWSVGAGPYEQYFGPGTRLTVT.

This rearrangement joins TRBV5-4 to TRBJ2-2; the match to TRBD2 covers 8 bases. Germline CDR1 reads SGHNT; CDR2 reads YYREEE (reference sequence). V trimming: 2 bases; J trimming: 5 bases; junction bases outside the gene matches: 5. This CDR3 spans 15 amino acids. DNA of the CDR3: TGTGCCAGCAGCTTACTAGCGGTCGGTACCGGGGAGCTGTTTTTT. Translated: CASSLLAVGTGELFF.

The chain uses TRBV7-8 and TRBJ1-5; no reliable D call. CDR1 and CDR2 from the germline V gene are SGHVS and FQNEAQ. V gave up 3 bases and J gave up 4 bases, with 13 bases separating them. The CDR3 loop spans 15 amino acids. The CDR3 region is CASSLESGENQPQHF. In DNA, the CDR3 is TGTGCCAGCAGCTTGGAGAGCGGGGAAAATCAGCCCCAGCATTTT.

The chain uses TRBV5-5 and TRBJ2-6; no clear D gene. Looked up from germline, CDR1 is SGHKS and CDR2 is YYEKEE (reference sequence). The V gene lost 6 bases and the J gene lost 2 bases, with 12 bases spanning the gap. The CDR3 runs to 15 residues. CDR3 DNA: TGTGCCAGCAACGTAGCTTCTGCTGGGGCCAACGTCCTGACTTTC. Encoded protein: CASNVASAGANVLTF.

The chain has TRBV9 and TRBJ2-1, with D possibly being TRBD2 (6 bases). Trimming took off 5 bases at V and 5 bases at J, with 8 bases between the two ends. Germline V gene sequence: CDR1 SGDLS, CDR2 YYNGEE. The CDR3 runs 12 residues. As DNA, the CDR3 is TGTGCCAGCAGAGGCGGGAACAATGAGCAGTTCTTC. It yields the protein CASRGGNNEQFF.

The gene calls are TRBV10-3 and TRBJ1-1; D gene ambiguous. There are 14 residues in the CDR3. The germline gives CDR1 ENHRY, CDR2 SYGVKD. The V end lost 4 bases, the J end lost 1 base, and 10 bases lay between the germline ends. CDR3 bases: TGTGCCATCAGTGGAGTTTCAGGGAACACTGAAGCTTTCTTT. Its protein product is CAISGVSGNTEAFF.

In this sample, this clone turned up a few times. This rearrangement joins TRBV4-1 to TRBJ1-3, with D possibly matching TRBD1 (5 bases). V was cut by 1 base and J by 4 bases, with 11 bases left in between. The CDR3 has 15 amino acids. In germline, CDR1 is MGHRA, CDR2 YSYEKL. The CDR3 nucleotides read TGCGCCAGCAGCCAAGTGTCAGGGAACGGAAACACCATATATTTT. Translation gives CASSQVSGNGNTIYF.

The chain couples TRBV5-1 to TRBJ2-3, with 8 bases lining up with TRBD1. The CDR3 sequence is 16 residues long. V lost 2 bases and J lost 2; bases outside the gene matches: 7. Germline CDR1 and CDR2: SGHRS and YFSETQ. CDR3 sequence: CASSFTAGGTTDTQYF. The DNA of the CDR3 is TGCGCCAGCAGCTTTACTGCAGGGGGCACCACAGATACGCAGTATTTT.

The chain couples TRBV19 to TRBJ2-1, with 8 bases matching TRBD1. Germline values: CDR1 LNHDA, CDR2 SQIVND (reference sequence). V trimming: 5 bases; J trimming: 4 bases; junction bases outside the gene matches: 7. This CDR3 comprises 15 residues. Here the CDR3 reads CASSATGGPYNEQFF. In DNA, the CDR3 is TGTGCCAGTAGTGCAACAGGGGGGCCATACAATGAGCAGTTCTTC. The variable domain in full, completed from reference TRBV19 and TRBJ2-1, reads DGGITQSPKYLFRKEGQNVTLSCEQNLNHDAMYWYRQDPGQGLRLIYYSQIVNDFQKGDIAEGYSVSREKKESFPLTVTSAQKNPTAFYLCASSATGGPYNEQFFGPGTRLTVL.

The chain links TRBV3-1 (or the pseudogene TRBV3-2) to TRBJ2-1; perhaps TRBD2 as D (7 bases). This CDR3 comprises 18 residues. In germline, CDR1 is LGHDT, CDR2 YNNKEL (reference sequence). The V end was cut by 1 base, the J end by 0 bases, with 16 bases between. CDR3 nucleotide sequence: TGTGCCAGCAGCCAAGCCCCGGGGGGCGGGAGCTCCTACAATGAGCAGTTCTTC. Its protein product is CASSQAPGGGSSYNEQFF.

CDR3 DNA sequence: TGTGCCAGCAGCTTAGCAAGACTAGCGGGAGTGGATACGCAGTATTTT. Amino acids: CASSLARLAGVDTQYF. The chain uses TRBV7-2 and TRBJ2-3, with 12 bases fitting TRBD2. Per the germline V gene, CDR1 is SGHTA and CDR2 is FQGNSA. The CDR3 is 16 amino acids. Trimming removed 0 bases from V and 6 bases from J; junction bases left unmatched: 4.

The rearrangement links TRBV5-1 to TRBJ1-4, with TRBD1 identical over 11 bases. V was pared by 0 bases and J by 4 bases, with 2 bases of the junction left unmatched. The germline V gene encodes CDR1 SGHRS and CDR2 YFSETQ. The CDR3 covers 16 residues. The CDR3 DNA reads as TGCGCCAGCAGCTTGGGGACAGGGGGCCTTAATGAAAAACTGTTTTTT. Its translation is CASSLGTGGLNEKLFF.

The chain couples TRBV5-6 to TRBJ2-5, with 9 bases that match TRBD2. This CDR3 contains 11 residues. The germline gives CDR1 SGHDT, CDR2 YYEEEE. The ends lost 7 bases at V and 6 bases at J; junction bases unmatched: 1. The CDR3 reads CASLAGQTQYF. In nucleotides, the CDR3 is TGTGCCAGCCTAGCGGGACAGACCCAGTACTTC. Filled out from reference TRBV5-6 and TRBJ2-5, the complete variable domain reads DAGVTQSPTHLIKTRGQQVTLRCSPKSGHDTVSWYQQALGQGPQFIFQYYEEEERQRGNFPDRFSGHQFPNYSSELNVNALLLGDSALYLCASLAGQTQYFGPGTRLLVL.

CDR3 DNA sequence: TGTGCCAGCAGTAGACAGAGCGTAGCCTACGAGCAGTACTTC. Protein sequence: CASSRQSVAYEQYF. The genes are TRBV5-5 and TRBJ2-7; possible D gene TRBD1, 5 bases. Germline V lookup: CDR1 SGHKS, CDR2 YYEKEE (reference sequence). This CDR3 contains 14 residues. Deletions cut 5 bases from V and 2 bases from J, with 14 bases between.